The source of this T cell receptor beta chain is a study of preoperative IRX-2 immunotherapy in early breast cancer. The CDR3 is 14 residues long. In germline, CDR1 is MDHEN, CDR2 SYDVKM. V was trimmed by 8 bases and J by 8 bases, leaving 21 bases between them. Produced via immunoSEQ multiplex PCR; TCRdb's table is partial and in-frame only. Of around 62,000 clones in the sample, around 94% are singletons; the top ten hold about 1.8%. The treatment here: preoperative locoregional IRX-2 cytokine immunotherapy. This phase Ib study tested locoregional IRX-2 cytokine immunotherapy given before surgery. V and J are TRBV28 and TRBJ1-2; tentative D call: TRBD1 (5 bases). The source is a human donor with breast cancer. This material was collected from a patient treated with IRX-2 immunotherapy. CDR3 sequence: CASGRITGGRGYTF. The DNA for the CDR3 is TGTGCCAGCGGAAGGATAACGGGGGGTCGGGGCTACACCTTC.